These 21 T cell receptor beta chains came from one sample sequenced in a study of cytomegalovirus exposure and HLA in healthy donors. The PCR had 60 Vbeta and 13 Jbeta primers. The repertoire was sequenced with immunoSEQ multiplex PCR; TCRdb's copy has only in-frame clones and lacks some. The sample records 200,000 to 250,000 clones, about 72% being singletons. The sample was PBMCs. Receptor source: a male donor in good health and CMV-seronegative.

The chain recombines TRBV7-6 with TRBJ1-4; weak D call: TRBD1 (5 bases). The germline V and J ends were trimmed by 3 bases and 4 bases, with 12 bases remaining between them. Per the germline V gene, CDR1 is SGHVS and CDR2 is FNYEAQ. The CDR3 length is 15 residues. The CDR3 nucleotides are TGTGCCAGCAGCTTGGGCGGGACCCGTAATGAAAAACTGTTTTTT. Translation gives CASSLGGTRNEKLFF.

In its sample, this clone was seen once. The chain links TRBV5-4 to TRBJ2-2; D gene uncertain. CDR3 length: 14 residues. V was shortened by 0 bases and J by 7 bases, with 10 bases between the two germline ends. CDR1 and CDR2 (germline): SGHNT, YYREEE (reference sequence). The DNA of the CDR3 is TGTGCCAGCAGCTTGGCGCGTCCCGGCGGGGAGCTGTTTTTT. This codes for CASSLARPGGELFF. The entire variable domain, with the rest obtained from reference TRBV5-4 and TRBJ2-2, is as follows: ETGVTQSPTHLIKTRGQQVTLRCSSQSGHNTVSWYQQALGQGPQFIFQYYREEENGRGNFPPRFSGLQFPNYSSELNVNALELDDSALYLCASSLARPGGELFFGEGSRLTVL.

The chain has TRBV28 and TRBJ1-2, with 7 nucleotides matching TRBD1. V lost 7 bases to trimming and J lost 4 bases; unmatched junction nucleotides: 6. This CDR3 comprises 13 residues. The germline gives CDR1 MDHEN, CDR2 SYDVKM. The CDR3 protein is CASIQGGSYGYTF. The DNA of the CDR3 is TGTGCCAGCATCCAAGGGGGCAGCTATGGCTACACCTTC.

The CDR3: CASSSTWSDEQYF. In nucleotides, the CDR3 is TGTGCCAGCAGCTCAACTTGGTCGGACGAGCAGTACTTC. This chain connects TRBV9 to TRBJ2-7; D call uncertain. Trimming removed 4 bases from V and 5 bases from J, with 13 bases in between. CDR1 SGDLS and CDR2 YYNGEE come from the germline V gene. This CDR3 spans 13 amino acids.

The chain employs TRBV6-5 and TRBJ2-3; no firm D call. Germline lookup yields CDR1 MNHEY and CDR2 SVGAGI. Trimming took 5 bases from V and 4 from J, leaving 7 bases between them. The CDR3 loop spans 12 amino acids. For the CDR3, the DNA is TGTGCCAGCAGTAAAAGAGCAGATACGCAGTATTTT. Its translation: CASSKRADTQYF.

The chain is built from TRBV9 and TRBJ2-3; 11 bases are shared with TRBD2. The CDR3 spans 15 residues. J gave up 6 bases and V 1 base, and 4 bases lay outside the gene matches. Germline-derived CDR1 and CDR2 are SGDLS and YYNGEE. The CDR3 sequence is CASSVYVAGGDTQYF. The DNA for the CDR3 is TGTGCCAGCAGCGTATACGTAGCGGGAGGGGATACGCAGTATTTT.

A single count supports this clone. V is TRBV7-8 and J is TRBJ2-2; 9 bases align to TRBD2. CDR1 is SGHVS, CDR2 FQNEAQ, per germline. The CDR3 is 15 amino acids. V gave up 11 bases and J gave up 2 bases; unmatched junction bases: 9. The CDR3 here is CALRASGTNTGELFF. CDR3 nucleotides: TGTGCCCTCAGGGCTAGCGGGACCAACACCGGGGAGCTGTTTTTT.

This clone came up once. This chain joins TRBV4-1 and TRBJ1-3; maybe TRBD1 (6 bases). Looked up from germline, CDR1 is MGHRA and CDR2 is YSYEKL. V was cut by 1 base and J by 0 bases, with 22 bases left in between. CDR3 length: 20 residues. The CDR3 DNA reads TGCGCCAGCAGCCAAGTAAAGGGGGGGGCACCAACACTCTCTGGAAACACCATATATTTT. The encoded protein is CASSQVKGGAPTLSGNTIYF.

This clone has just one count. The chain employs TRBV7-3 and TRBJ2-3; 14 bases fit TRBD2. V lost 5 bases and J lost 10; bases outside the gene matches: 8. Germline-derived CDR1 and CDR2 are SGHTA and FQGTGA. This CDR3 region has 15 residues. CDR3 protein: CASSNGGTSGSAQYF. The CDR3 DNA is TGTGCCAGCAGCAATGGCGGGACTAGCGGGAGCGCGCAGTATTTT.

The chain has TRBV7-9 and TRBJ1-6; D not certain. The germline V gene has CDR1 SEHNR and CDR2 FQNEAQ (reference sequence). With 1 base removed from V and 10 bases from J, the gap between germline ends came to 14 bases. CDR3 length: 15 residues. The CDR3 nucleotides are TGTGCCAGCAGCTTAGGGGAGACCGTTGTCTCACCCCTCCACTTT. This sequence encodes CASSLGETVVSPLHF.

The chain has TRBV11-2 and TRBJ2-1, with no clear D. CDR1 is SGHAT, CDR2 FQNNGV, per germline. Between the trimmed V and J ends, which lost 5 bases and 6 bases, there was a span of 11 bases. The CDR3 sequence is 13 residues long. This CDR3 is CASSPNPGNEQFF. For the CDR3, the DNA is TGTGCCAGCAGCCCAAATCCGGGCAATGAGCAGTTCTTC.

This clone has a single count. The V and J genes are TRBV6-1 and TRBJ1-2, with D perhaps matching TRBD1 (5 bases). CDR3 length equals 14 residues. V was trimmed by 3 bases and J by 3 bases, leaving 11 bases between them. CDR1 and CDR2 (germline): MNHNS, SASEGT. CDR3 bases: TGTGCCAGCAGTGACGGGGGTAGCTACTATGGCTACACCTTC. Its protein product is CASSDGGSYYGYTF.

The rearrangement uses TRBV13 and TRBJ2-7; the match to TRBD2 covers 10 bases. Losses at the gene ends were 5 bases for V and 5 bases for J; bases not matched to a gene: 9. Per germline, CDR1 PRHDT and CDR2 FYEKMQ (reference sequence). The CDR3 loop spans 15 amino acids. The CDR3 region is CASSPRAGGRHEQYF. CDR3 in DNA: TGTGCCAGCAGCCCACGAGCGGGAGGGCGACACGAGCAGTACTTC. Based on the CDR3 plus reference TRBV13 and TRBJ2-7, the full variable domain is AAGVIQSPRHLIKEKRETATLKCYPIPRHDTVYWYQQGPGQDPQFLISFYEKMQSDKGSIPDRFSAQQFSDYHSELNMSSLELGDSALYFCASSPRAGGRHEQYFGPGTRLTVT.

V usage is TRBV19 and J usage is TRBJ2-7; D is perhaps TRBD2 (5 bases). The V end lost 1 base, the J end lost 6 bases, and 28 bases lay between the germline ends. Germline V gene sequence: CDR1 LNHDA, CDR2 SQIVND (reference sequence). This CDR3 region has 19 residues. The CDR3 nucleotides read TGTGCCAGTAGTATAGGTGGCCCCAGGCGGGCAGGTGACACCCCCGAGCAGTACTTC. It specifies CASSIGGPRRAGDTPEQYF.

The chain joins TRBV10-1 to TRBJ1-1, with TRBD1 matching over 7 bases. CDR1 WNHNN and CDR2 SYGVQD come from the germline V gene (reference sequence). The CDR3 consists of 14 residues. Unmatched junction bases numbered 9, after V lost 6 bases and J lost 5 bases. The CDR3 DNA is TGCGCCAGCAGAAAACAGGGGCCGGGAACTGAAGCTTTCTTT. Amino acid sequence: CASRKQGPGTEAFF.

This clone appeared many times. This chain connects TRBV7-9 to TRBJ2-7; 7 bases agree with TRBD2. J lost 7 bases, V lost 5 bases, and 8 bases had no gene match. Germline CDR1 reads SEHNR; CDR2 reads FQNEAQ (reference sequence). This CDR3 region has 13 residues. The CDR3 coding sequence is TGTGCCAGCAGCCCTAGCGGCCTTTTTGAGCAGTACTTC. Its translation: CASSPSGLFEQYF. The variable domain in full, completed from reference TRBV7-9 and TRBJ2-7, reads DTGVSQNPRHKITKRGQNVTFRCDPISEHNRLYWYRQTLGQGPEFLTYFQNEAQLEKSRLLSDRFSAERPKGSFSTLEIQRTEQGDSAMYLCASSPSGLFEQYFGPGTRLTVT.

The chain employs TRBV30 and TRBJ1-2; D is unresolved. The CDR3 is 14 residues long. The V gene lost 0 bases and the J gene lost 6 bases, with 14 bases spanning the gap. Germline CDR1 GTSNPN, CDR2 SVGIG (reference sequence). The chain's CDR3 is CAWSVPWGGDGYTF. In DNA form, the CDR3 reads TGTGCCTGGAGTGTACCTTGGGGAGGTGATGGCTACACCTTC.

The V gene is TRBV7-6, the J gene TRBJ2-5, with 11 bases that match TRBD2. The CDR3 sequence is 18 residues long. V lost 6 bases and J lost 1; bases outside the gene matches: 13. Germline V CDR1 and CDR2: SGHVS, FNYEAQ. The CDR3, as DNA: TGTGCCAGCAGTCAGATAGCGGGAGGGCCCCGCCCCCAAGAGACCCAGTACTTC. This translates into CASSQIAGGPRPQETQYF.

The chain carries TRBV6-4 and TRBJ2-2, with 8 bases aligning to TRBD2. This CDR3 comprises 14 residues. Looked up from germline, CDR1 is MRHNA and CDR2 is SNTAGT. Trimming cost V 6 bases and J 2 bases; bases outside gene matches: 2. The CDR3 here is CASRTSANTGELFF. For the CDR3, the DNA is TGTGCCAGCAGGACTAGCGCAAACACCGGGGAGCTGTTTTTT.

The rearrangement joins TRBV23-1 to TRBJ2-2, with 10 bases matching TRBD1. TRBV23-1 is designated an ORF whose function remains uncertain. Losses at the gene ends were 6 bases for V and 8 bases for J; bases not matched to a gene: 6. There are 14 residues in the CDR3. The CDR3 is CASSGQGVPGELFF. Here the CDR3 DNA reads TGCGCCAGCAGCGGACAGGGGGTTCCTGGGGAGCTGTTTTTT.

V and J are TRBV7-9 and TRBJ2-1, with 7 bases lining up with TRBD2. In germline, CDR1 is SEHNR, CDR2 FQNEAQ (reference sequence). This CDR3 comprises 16 residues. V lost 5 bases and J lost 1; bases outside the gene matches: 8. Here the CDR3 DNA reads TGTGCCAGCAGCGTGCCGGCTAGCGGATCCTACAATGAGCAGTTCTTC. This sequence encodes CASSVPASGSYNEQFF.